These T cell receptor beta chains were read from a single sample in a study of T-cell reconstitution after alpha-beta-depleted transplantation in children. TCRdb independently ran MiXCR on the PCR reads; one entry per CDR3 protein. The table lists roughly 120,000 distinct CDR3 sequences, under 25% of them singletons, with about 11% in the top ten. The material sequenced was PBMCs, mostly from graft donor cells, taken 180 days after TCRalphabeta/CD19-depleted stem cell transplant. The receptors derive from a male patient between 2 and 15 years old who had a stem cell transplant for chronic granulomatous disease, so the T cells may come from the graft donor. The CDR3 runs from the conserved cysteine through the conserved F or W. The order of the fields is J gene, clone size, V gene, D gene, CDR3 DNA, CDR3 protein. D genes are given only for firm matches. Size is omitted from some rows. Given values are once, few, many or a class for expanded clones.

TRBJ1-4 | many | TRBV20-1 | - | TGCAGTGCTGAGGACCGTAATGAAAAACTGTTTTTT | CSAEDRNEKLFF
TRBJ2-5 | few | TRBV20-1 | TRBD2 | TGCAGTGCTAGAGATCCGGCTAGCGGGAGAGGGGTAGAGACCCAGTACTTC | CSARDPASGRGVETQYF
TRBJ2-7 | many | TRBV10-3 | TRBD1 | TGTGCCATAGGACGATCAGGACAGGGTCTGTACTTC | CAIGRSGQGLYF
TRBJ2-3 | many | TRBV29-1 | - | TGCAGCGTTGGAGGGGGTCCCCGCACAGATACGCAGTATTTT | CSVGGGPRTDTQYF
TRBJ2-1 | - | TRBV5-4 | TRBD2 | TGTGCCAGCAGCTTGCCGGGACTAGGCCCTCCGATAGGGCAGTTCTTC | CASSLPGLGPPIGQFF
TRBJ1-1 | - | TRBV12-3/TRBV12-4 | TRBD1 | TGTGCCAGCAGTTTGGGGACAGGGGGGGGGAACACTGAAGCTTTCTTT | CASSLGTGGGNTEAFF
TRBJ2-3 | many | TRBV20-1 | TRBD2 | TGCAGTGCTAGTGTTAGTACTAGCGCAGATACGCAGTATTTT | CSASVSTSADTQYF
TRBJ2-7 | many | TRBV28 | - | TGTGCCAGCAATCATCGTACGGCCTACGAGCAGTACTTC | CASNHRTAYEQYF
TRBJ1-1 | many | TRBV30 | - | TGTGCCTGGACCGCGGGGTATACTGAAGCTTTCTTT | CAWTAGYTEAFF
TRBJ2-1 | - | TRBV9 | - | TGTGCCAGCAGCGTAGAGACTCGGACATATGGGAATGAGCAGTTCTTC | CASSVETRTYGNEQFF
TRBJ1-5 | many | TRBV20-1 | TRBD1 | TGCAGTGCCGCCGCCCCGGGACAGAGGAATCAGCCCCAGCATTTT | CSAAAPGQRNQPQHF
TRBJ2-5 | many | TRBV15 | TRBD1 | TGTGCCACCAGCAGCAACAACAGGGGGAAACTCCAAGAGACCCAGTACTTC | CATSSNNRGKLQETQYF
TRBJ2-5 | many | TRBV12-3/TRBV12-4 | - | TGTGCCAGCAGCCGCAGGCTAGCGGAGAGGGGGGGAGAGACCCAGTACTTC | CASSRRLAERGGETQYF
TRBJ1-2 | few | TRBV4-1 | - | TGCGCCAGCAGCCTTATGGGGTTGGGTAACTATGGCTACACCTTC | CASSLMGLGNYGYTF
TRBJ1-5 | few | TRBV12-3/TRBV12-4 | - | TGTGCCAGCAGTTTTCTCGTCGGAACAGAGGTTAATCAGCCCCAGCATTTT | CASSFLVGTEVNQPQHF
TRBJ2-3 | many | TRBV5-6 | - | TGTGCCAGCAGCTTGGGGAGAGGGTCAGATACGCAGTATTTT | CASSLGRGSDTQYF
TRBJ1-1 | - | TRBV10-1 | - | TGCGCCAGCAGAGTCCTAGGTCCGGTTGGGAGAGGGAACACTGAAGCTTTCTTT | CASRVLGPVGRGNTEAFF
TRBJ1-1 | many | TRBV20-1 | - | TGCAGTGCGGGGCCCACACGGGCTTTCTTT | CSAGPTRAFF
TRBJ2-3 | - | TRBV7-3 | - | TGTGCCAGCAGCACTACCATCGGCCGGAGTACGCAGTATTTT | CASSTTIGRSTQYF
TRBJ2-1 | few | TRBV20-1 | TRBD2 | TGCAGTGCTCCTAGCGGGACAGACTACAATGAGCAGTTCTTC | CSAPSGTDYNEQFF
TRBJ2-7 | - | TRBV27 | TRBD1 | TGTGCCAGCAGTAAAACAGGGGCTCCCTACGAGCAGTACTTC | CASSKTGAPYEQYF
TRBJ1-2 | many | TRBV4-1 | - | TGCGCCAGCAGCCAAGAGGGGGAAGCTAACTATGGCTACACCTTC | CASSQEGEANYGYTF
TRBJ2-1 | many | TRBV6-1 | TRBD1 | TGTGCCAGCAGCCCCGAGGGGACAGGGGGTTTCTACAATGAGCAGTTCTTC | CASSPEGTGGFYNEQFF
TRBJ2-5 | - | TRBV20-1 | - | TGCAGTGCTTTGGGACTGGGGGGAATATCAGAGACCCAGTACTTC | CSALGLGGISETQYF
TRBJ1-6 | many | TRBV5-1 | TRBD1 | TGCGCCAGCAGCAGATACGCCGGGACAGATAATTCACCCCTCCACTTT | CASSRYAGTDNSPLHF
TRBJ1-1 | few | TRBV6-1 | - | TGTGCCAGCACCCAAGGGGGGGGAACTGAAGCTTTCTTT | CASTQGGGTEAFF
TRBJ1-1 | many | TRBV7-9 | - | TGTGCCAGCAGCTTAATTCCCGCGATTGGGCCCACTGAAGCTTTCTTT | CASSLIPAIGPTEAFF
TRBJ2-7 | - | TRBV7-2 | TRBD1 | TGTGCCAGCAGCTTTCACGGACAGGGATACGAGCAGTACTTC | CASSFHGQGYEQYF
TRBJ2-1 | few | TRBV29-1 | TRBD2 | TGCAGCGTTGCGGGAAGCGGGAGGGGATACAATGAGCAGTTCTTC | CSVAGSGRGYNEQFF
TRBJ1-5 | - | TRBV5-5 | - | TGTGCCAGCAGCTTGGGCAGGGGTCCCAATCAGCCCCAGCATTTT | CASSLGRGPNQPQHF
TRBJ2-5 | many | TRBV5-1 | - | TGCGCCAGCAGCCGCCCCGGATTCCAAGAGACCCAGTACTTC | CASSRPGFQETQYF
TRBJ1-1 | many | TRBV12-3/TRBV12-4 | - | TGTGCCAGCAGTCCGCCGGGACAAAGTACTGAAGCTTTCTTT | CASSPPGQSTEAFF
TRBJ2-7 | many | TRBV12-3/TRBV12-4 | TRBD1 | TGTGCCAGCAGGCTACAGGGGGCTACCTACGAGCAGTACTTC | CASRLQGATYEQYF
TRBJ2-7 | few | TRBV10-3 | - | TGTGCCATCAGTGAGCTTAAGGGGGGCGGATGGTCCTACGAGCAGTACTTC | CAISELKGGGWSYEQYF
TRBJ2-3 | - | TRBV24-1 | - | TGTGCCACCAGTGACCCGACAGTGAGCACAGATACGCAGTATTTT | CATSDPTVSTDTQYF
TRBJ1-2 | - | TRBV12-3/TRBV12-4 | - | TGTGCCAGCTCTTACCCCACTAACTATGGCTACACCTTC | CASSYPTNYGYTF
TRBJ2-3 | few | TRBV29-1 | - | TGCAGCGTTGATGAGGGAGGCACAGATACGCAGTATTTT | CSVDEGGTDTQYF
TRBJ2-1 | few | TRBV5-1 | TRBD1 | TGCGCCAGCACCTTTTCACCAGACAGGGGTGTGAGGAATGAGCAGTTCTTC | CASTFSPDRGVRNEQFF
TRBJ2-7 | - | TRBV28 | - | TGTGCCAGCAGTTTAGCGGGTTCGGACTACGAGCAGTACTTC | CASSLAGSDYEQYF
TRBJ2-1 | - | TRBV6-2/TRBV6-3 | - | TGTGCCAGCAGTTTAAGCTGGGGCAACAATGAGCAGTTCTTC | CASSLSWGNNEQFF
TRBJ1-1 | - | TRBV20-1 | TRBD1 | TGCAGTGCTAGGGGGGGACAGGGGGCAAAATTGGCCCGTAGAGCTTTCTTT | CSARGGQGAKLARRAFF
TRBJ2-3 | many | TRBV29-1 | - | TGCAGCGTTGGAAACTGGGAGGGCACAGATACGCAGTATTTT | CSVGNWEGTDTQYF
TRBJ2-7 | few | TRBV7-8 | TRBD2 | TGTGCCAGCAGCTTGTCTAGCGGGAGGGGGAACGAGCAGTACTTC | CASSLSSGRGNEQYF
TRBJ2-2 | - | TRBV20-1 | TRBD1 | TGCAGTGCTAGAGTTCACAGGGGGCGAACCGGGGAGCTGTTTTTT | CSARVHRGRTGELFF
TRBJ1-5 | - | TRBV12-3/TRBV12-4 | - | TGTGCCAGCAGTTTAGGTAAGGGGAGCGGCAATCAGCCCCAGCATTTT | CASSLGKGSGNQPQHF
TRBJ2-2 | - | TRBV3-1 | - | TGTGCCAGCAGCCAAGAAACGTGGACCGGGGAGCTGTTTTTT | CASSQETWTGELFF
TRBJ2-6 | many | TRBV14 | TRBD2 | TGTGCCAGCAGCCCCAAGACTAGCGGAGGCTCTGGGGCCAACGTCCTGACTTTC | CASSPKTSGGSGANVLTF
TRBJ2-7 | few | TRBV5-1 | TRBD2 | TGCGCCAGCAGCCCTAATGCGGGGGGCTACGAGCAGTACTTC | CASSPNAGGYEQYF